The 2 T cell receptor beta chains below were found in one sample sequenced in a study of T cells in Graves' hyperthyroidism and ophthalmopathy. There were TCR beta CDR3 regions amplified from RNA transcripts. HTBI primers were used for first-round RT-PCR of the TCR CDR3. TCRdb fed the multiplex PCR reads into MiXCR, producing one record per CDR3 protein. The sample contains about 35,000 distinct CDR3 sequences, about 49% of which appear only once. Sequencing was carried out using blood. All receptors derive from a woman aged 45-60 years with Graves' hyperthyroidism that later progressed to Graves' ophthalmopathy.

This clonotype was counted ten times or more. The chain has TRBV11-3 and TRBJ2-1; 7 positions match TRBD1. This CDR3 has 16 residues. After removal of 5 bases from V and 8 bases from J, the junction contained 15 bases not matched to a gene. Germline-derived CDR1 and CDR2 are SGHNT and YENEEA. In DNA, the CDR3 is TGTGCCAGCAGCGAACAAGGGGGCAGGGGACACGATGAGCAGTTCTTC. It codes for CASSEQGGRGHDEQFF.

This clonotype was recorded at least ten times. V gene TRBV6-1 combines with J gene TRBJ1-2; D unresolved. V shed 2 bases and J shed 8 bases, with 12 bases lying between them. CDR1 and CDR2 (germline): MNHNS, SASEGT. The CDR3 has 13 residues. The DNA for the CDR3 is TGTGCCAGCAGTGAACACACTCAAGGGGGCTACACCTTC. Translation gives CASSEHTQGGYTF.